The clone carrying this TCR beta chain was observed many times. Time point denoted: patch test 1, 2 weeks after DPC sensitization. Treatment defined: therapeutic diphenylcyclopropenone sensitization with weekly scalp DPC. Someone pulled total RNA out of unfractionated whole blood. The sample comes from a study of human T cells and chemical hapten exposure. Unique molecular identifiers were affixed to discrete cDNA molecules within the library. TCRdb re-derived calls from the RACE reads in MiXCR, one entry per CDR3 protein. The table shows some 43,000 distinct CDR3 sequences, with 3.5% to 4% occurring only once. V was pared by 0 bases and J by 3 bases, with 3 bases of the junction left unmatched. In germline, CDR1 is LGHNA, CDR2 YNFKEQ. This CDR3 has 16 residues.

The starting material was whole blood, obtained in connection with sensitization to the hapten diphenylcyclopropenone (DPC). The clonotype comes from a man aged 45-65 years with alopecia areata. Some clones in this sample may be carry-over from other donors' samples. The chain is built from TRBV4-2 and TRBJ2-2; 8 positions agree with TRBD1. For the CDR3, the DNA is TGTGCCAGCAGCCAAGAGGACAGGGAGGACACCGGGGAGCTGTTTTTT. It yields the protein CASSQEDREDTGELFF.